The clone carrying this T cell receptor beta chain was picked up one time. This sample was taken from a study of T cell responses to AZD1222 COVID-19 vaccine. Germline V CDR1 and CDR2: MGHRA, YSYEKL. The CDR3 runs to 16 residues. The V gene end was trimmed by 4 bases and the J gene end by 5 bases; junction bases not matched to a gene: 11. It was second doses at about 4 or about 12 weeks that were pooled. The method was immunoSEQ multiplex PCR; TCRdb's version includes in-frame clones alone and lacks a portion of them. This repertoire shows 120,000 or so clones, roughly 84% found once; its top ten account for roughly a quarter.

The chain joins TRBV4-1 to TRBJ2-5; TRBD2 matches at 9 bases. The TCR was taken from an adult who received the AZD1222 COVID-19 vaccine. The sequences come from peripheral blood, collected 28 days after the second AZD1222 dose. The CDR3 sequence is CASSPTSSGAGETQYF. CDR3 bases: TGCGCCAGCAGCCCGACGTCTAGCGGGGCGGGGGAGACCCAGTACTTC.